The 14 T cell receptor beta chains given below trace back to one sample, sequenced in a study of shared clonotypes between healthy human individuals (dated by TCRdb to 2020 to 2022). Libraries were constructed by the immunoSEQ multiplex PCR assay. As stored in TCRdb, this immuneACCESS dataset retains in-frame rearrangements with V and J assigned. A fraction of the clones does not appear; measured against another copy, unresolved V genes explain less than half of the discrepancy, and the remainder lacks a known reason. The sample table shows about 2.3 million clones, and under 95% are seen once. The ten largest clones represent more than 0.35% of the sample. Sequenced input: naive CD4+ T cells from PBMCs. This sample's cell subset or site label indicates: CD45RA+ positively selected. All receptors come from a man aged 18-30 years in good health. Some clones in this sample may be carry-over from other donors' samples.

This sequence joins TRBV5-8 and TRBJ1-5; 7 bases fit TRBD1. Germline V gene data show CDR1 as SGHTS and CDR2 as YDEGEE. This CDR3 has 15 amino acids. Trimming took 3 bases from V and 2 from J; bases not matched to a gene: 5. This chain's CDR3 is CASSSDGQGNQPQHF. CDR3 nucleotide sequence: TGTGCCAGCAGCTCGGACGGACAGGGCAATCAGCCCCAGCATTTT.

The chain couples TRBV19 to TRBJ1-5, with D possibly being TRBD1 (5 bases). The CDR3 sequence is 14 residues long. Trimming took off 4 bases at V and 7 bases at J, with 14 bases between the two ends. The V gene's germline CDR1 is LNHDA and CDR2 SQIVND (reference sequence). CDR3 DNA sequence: TGTGCCAGTAGTAACCGGGACTCTGGGCAGCCCCAGCATTTT. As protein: CASSNRDSGQPQHF.

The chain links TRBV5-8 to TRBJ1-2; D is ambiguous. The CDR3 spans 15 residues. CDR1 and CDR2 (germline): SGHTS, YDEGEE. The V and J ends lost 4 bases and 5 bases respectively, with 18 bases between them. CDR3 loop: CASSLVQLAVYGYTF. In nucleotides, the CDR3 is TGTGCCAGCAGCCTCGTACAGTTAGCCGTTTATGGCTACACCTTC. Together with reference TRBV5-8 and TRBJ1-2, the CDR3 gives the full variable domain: EAGVTQSPTHLIKTRGQQATLRCSPISGHTSVYWYQQALGLGLQFLLWYDEGEERNRGNFPPRFSGRQFPNYSSELNVNALELEDSALYLCASSLVQLAVYGYTFGSGTRLTVV.

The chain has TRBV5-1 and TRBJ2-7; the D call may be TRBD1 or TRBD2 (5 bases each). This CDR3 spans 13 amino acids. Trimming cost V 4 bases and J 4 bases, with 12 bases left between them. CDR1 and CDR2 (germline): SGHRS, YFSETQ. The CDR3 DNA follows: TGCGCCAGCAGCCCTGCGTGGGGGTACGAGCAGTACTTC. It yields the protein CASSPAWGYEQYF.

CDR3 bases: TGTGCCAGCAGTTTAATACAGGGCTACGAGCAGTACTTC. Its translation is CASSLIQGYEQYF. The V gene is TRBV27, the J gene TRBJ2-5; perhaps TRBD1 as D (6 bases). TRBJ2-7 explains the end of the DNA better; the J call may be wrong. The CDR3 contains 13 residues. Germline CDR1 is MNHEY and CDR2 is SMNVEV (reference sequence).

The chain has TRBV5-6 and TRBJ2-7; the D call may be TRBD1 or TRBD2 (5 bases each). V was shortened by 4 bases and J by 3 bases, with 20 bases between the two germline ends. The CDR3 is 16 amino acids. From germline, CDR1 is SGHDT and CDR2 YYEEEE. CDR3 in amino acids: CASSIGGAGGFYEQYF. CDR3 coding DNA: TGTGCCAGCAGCATCGGTGGGGCGGGTGGATTCTACGAGCAGTACTTC.

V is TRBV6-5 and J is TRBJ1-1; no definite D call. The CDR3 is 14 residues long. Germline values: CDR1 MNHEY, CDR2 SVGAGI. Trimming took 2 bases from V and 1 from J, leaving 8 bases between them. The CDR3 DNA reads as TGTGCCAGCAGTTACGGGTCAGGGAACACTGAAGCTTTCTTT. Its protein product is CASSYGSGNTEAFF.

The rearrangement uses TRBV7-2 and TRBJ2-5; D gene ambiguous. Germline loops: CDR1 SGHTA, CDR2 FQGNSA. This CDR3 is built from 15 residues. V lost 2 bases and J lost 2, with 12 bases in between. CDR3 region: CASSLMLGRQETQYF. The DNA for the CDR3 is TGTGCCAGCAGCTTAATGTTGGGAAGACAAGAGACCCAGTACTTC.

The CDR3 DNA reads TGCGCCAGCAGCTTATTCGGGACTAGCGGGAGGGGTGAGCAGTTCTTC. It encodes CASSLFGTSGRGEQFF. The V gene is TRBV5-1, the J gene TRBJ2-1; the match to TRBD2 covers 16 bases. The J segment lost 9 bases and the V segment lost 2 bases, leaving 5 bases of the junction unmatched. The length of the CDR3 is 16 residues. CDR1 and CDR2 (germline): SGHRS, YFSETQ.

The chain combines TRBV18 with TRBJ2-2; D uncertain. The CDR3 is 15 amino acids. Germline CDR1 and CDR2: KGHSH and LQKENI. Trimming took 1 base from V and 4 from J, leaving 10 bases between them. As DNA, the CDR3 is TGTGCCAGCTCACCACAGGCGCCCCTCACCGGGGAGCTGTTTTTT. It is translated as CASSPQAPLTGELFF.

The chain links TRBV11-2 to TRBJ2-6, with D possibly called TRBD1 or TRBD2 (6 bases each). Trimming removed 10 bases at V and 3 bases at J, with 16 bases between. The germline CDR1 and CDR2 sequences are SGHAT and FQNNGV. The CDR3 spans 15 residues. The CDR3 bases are TGTGCCACCGATCCCGGGGGCTTTGGGGCCAACGTCCTGACTTTC. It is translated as CATDPGGFGANVLTF.

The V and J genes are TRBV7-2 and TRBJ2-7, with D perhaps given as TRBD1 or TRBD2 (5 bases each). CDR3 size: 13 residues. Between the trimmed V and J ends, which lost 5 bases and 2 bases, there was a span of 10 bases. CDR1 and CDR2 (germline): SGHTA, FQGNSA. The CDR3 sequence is CASSRGRAYEQYF. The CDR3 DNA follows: TGTGCCAGCAGCCGGGGACGGGCCTACGAGCAGTACTTC. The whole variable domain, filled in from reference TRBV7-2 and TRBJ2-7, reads GAGVSQSPSNKVTEKGKDVELRCDPISGHTALYWYRQSLGQGLEFLIYFQGNSAPDKSGLPSDRFSAERTGGSVSTLTIQRTQQEDSAVYLCASSRGRAYEQYFGPGTRLTVT.

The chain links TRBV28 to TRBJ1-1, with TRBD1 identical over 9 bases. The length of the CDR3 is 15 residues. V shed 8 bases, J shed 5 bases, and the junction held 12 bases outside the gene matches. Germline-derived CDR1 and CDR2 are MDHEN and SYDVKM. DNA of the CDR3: TGTGCCAGCCTCAGGGACAGGGATGGTGGGACTGAAGCTTTCTTT. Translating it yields CASLRDRDGGTEAFF. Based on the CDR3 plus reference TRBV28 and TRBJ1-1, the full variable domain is DVKVTQSSRYLVKRTGEKVFLECVQDMDHENMFWYRQDPGLGLRLIYFSYDVKMKEKGDIPEGYSVSREKKERFSLILESASTNQTSMYLCASLRDRDGGTEAFFGQGTRLTVV.

In DNA, the CDR3 is TGCGCCAGCCGGGGACAGCTATACAATGAGCAGTTCTTC. Encoded protein: CASRGQLYNEQFF. The genes are TRBV10-2 and TRBJ2-1; 7 bases are shared with TRBD1. With 8 bases clipped from V and 4 bases from J, the junction kept 5 bases outside the gene matches. The CDR3 is 13 amino acids. CDR1 is WSHSY and CDR2 is SAAADI in the germline V gene.